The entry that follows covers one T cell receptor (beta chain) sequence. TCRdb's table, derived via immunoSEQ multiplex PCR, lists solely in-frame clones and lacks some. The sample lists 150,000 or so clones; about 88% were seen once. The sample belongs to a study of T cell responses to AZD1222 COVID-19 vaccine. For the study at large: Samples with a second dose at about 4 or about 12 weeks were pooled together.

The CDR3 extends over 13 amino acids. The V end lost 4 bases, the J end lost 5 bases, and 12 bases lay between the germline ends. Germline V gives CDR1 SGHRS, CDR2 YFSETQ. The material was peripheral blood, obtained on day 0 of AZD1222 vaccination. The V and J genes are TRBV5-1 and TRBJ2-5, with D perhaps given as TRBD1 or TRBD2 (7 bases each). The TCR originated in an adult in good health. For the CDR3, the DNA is TGCGCCAGCAGCCACCAGGGGGGGGAGACCCAGTACTTC. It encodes CASSHQGGETQYF.